One and the same sample provided the 17 T cell receptor beta chains below, sequenced in a study of blood T cell repertoires in COVID-19. Clones were read by immunoSEQ multiplex PCR, and TCRdb kept only the in-frame ones, dropping some. The sample yields some 190,000 clones, 70% to 85% seen once. Specimen: peripheral blood. The receptor source for this set is a man of 80 years or more with COVID-19, enrolled during active disease.

V usage is TRBV6-6 and J usage is TRBJ1-2; D not certain. Trimming pared 0 bases from V and 10 bases from J, leaving 6 bases between. The CDR3 runs 11 residues. Germline V gives CDR1 MNHNY, CDR2 SVGAGI (reference sequence). The CDR3 loop is CASSYSIYYTF. CDR3 DNA sequence: TGTGCCAGCAGTTACTCCATCTACTACACCTTC.

The chain carries TRBV5-6 and TRBJ1-5; D perhaps matches TRBD1 (6 bases). CDR3 length: 15 residues. Germline CDR1 reads SGHDT; CDR2 reads YYEEEE. V was pared by 3 bases and J by 0 bases, with 10 bases between. CDR3 in amino acids: CASSSQGNSNQPQHF. The DNA for the CDR3 is TGTGCCAGCAGCTCACAGGGAAATAGCAATCAGCCCCAGCATTTT.

The chain has TRBV6-2 or TRBV6-3 and TRBJ2-7; TRBD2 matches 9 bases. Germline CDR1 reads MNHEY; CDR2 reads SVGEGT. Trimming cost V 4 bases and J 0 bases; bases outside gene matches: 4. CDR3 size: 15 residues. CDR3 sequence: CASSSSSGGSYEQYF. Written as DNA, the CDR3 is TGTGCCAGCAGTTCCAGTAGCGGGGGCTCCTACGAGCAGTACTTC.

The chain couples TRBV28 to TRBJ2-7; weak D call: TRBD1 (8 bases). From germline, CDR1 is MDHEN and CDR2 SYDVKM. V gave up 8 bases and J gave up 1 base, with 18 bases separating them. The CDR3 consists of 15 residues. The CDR3 here is CASRINRGGSYEQYF. The DNA for the CDR3 is TGTGCCAGCCGAATCAACAGGGGGGGGTCCTACGAGCAGTACTTC.

The chain is built from TRBV14 and TRBJ2-3; possible D gene TRBD2, 6 bases. Germline-derived CDR1 and CDR2 are SGHDN and FVKESK. The ends were cut back, 4 bases at V and 4 bases at J, with 15 bases in the middle. CDR3 size: 15 residues. CDR3 in amino acids: CASSRTTSSPDTQYF. In DNA, the CDR3 is TGTGCCAGCAGCCGAACGACTAGTAGCCCAGATACGCAGTATTTT.

The genes are TRBV6-5 and TRBJ1-3; D not certain. V was cut by 7 bases and J by 0 bases, with 4 bases left in between. This CDR3 is built from 12 residues. The germline V gene has CDR1 MNHEY and CDR2 SVGAGI. The DNA for the CDR3 is TGTGCCAGCACTAGCTCTGGAAACACCATATATTTT. This sequence encodes CASTSSGNTIYF.

The chain combines TRBV6-2 or TRBV6-3 with TRBJ2-1; TRBD2 agrees at 11 bases. The CDR3 loop spans 16 amino acids. The V gene end was trimmed by 2 bases and the J gene end by 4 bases; junction bases not matched to a gene: 4. CDR1 MNHEY and CDR2 SVGEGT come from the germline V gene. The CDR3 sequence is CASSYLAGGLYNEQFF. CDR3 coding DNA: TGTGCCAGCAGTTACCTAGCGGGGGGCCTTTACAATGAGCAGTTCTTC.

This chain links TRBV4-2 with TRBJ1-6; no definite D call. The germline V and J ends were trimmed by 5 bases and 7 bases, with 15 bases remaining between them. This CDR3 comprises 15 residues. Germline V gene data show CDR1 as LGHNA and CDR2 as YNFKEQ. DNA for the CDR3: TGTGCCAGCAGCGAACGTTCCGACACCAATTCACCCCTCCACTTT. Encoded protein: CASSERSDTNSPLHF.

The chain couples TRBV3-1 (or the pseudogene TRBV3-2) to TRBJ2-1, with 10 bases lining up with TRBD2. Germline V lookup: CDR1 LGHDT, CDR2 YNNKEL (reference sequence). The CDR3 is 15 amino acids. V gave up 5 bases and J gave up 10 bases; unmatched junction bases: 11. The CDR3 coding sequence is TGTGCCAGCAGCAAAGCGGGGGGGCAAACGGTAGAGCAGTTCTTC. Translating gives CASSKAGGQTVEQFF.

This chain joins TRBV3-1 (or the pseudogene TRBV3-2) and TRBJ1-5; no reliable D call. V was shortened by 1 base and J by 7 bases, with 8 bases between the two germline ends. CDR1 is LGHDT and CDR2 is YNNKEL in the germline V gene (reference sequence). The CDR3 extends over 13 amino acids. The CDR3 coding sequence is TGTGCCAGCAGCCAAGCGAGAAACCAGCCCCAGCATTTT. This encodes CASSQARNQPQHF.

The chain combines TRBV19 with TRBJ2-3; possible D gene TRBD1, 7 bases. The germline V gene has CDR1 LNHDA and CDR2 SQIVND (reference sequence). This CDR3 is 14 amino acids long. The ends were cut back, 6 bases at V and 3 bases at J, with 13 bases in the middle. This chain's CDR3 is CASRNRGGTDTQYF. The CDR3 nucleotides are TGTGCCAGTAGAAACAGGGGAGGAACAGATACGCAGTATTTT.

V and J are TRBV9 and TRBJ1-3; D gene ambiguous. The CDR3 has 12 residues. V lost 5 bases, J lost 3 bases, and 6 bases lay in between. The germline gives CDR1 SGDLS, CDR2 YYNGEE. CDR3 amino acids: CASRGSGNTIYF. For the CDR3, the DNA is TGTGCCAGCAGGGGGAGTGGAAACACCATATATTTT.

The chain employs TRBV10-3 and TRBJ1-2, with unresolved D. The germline CDR1 and CDR2 sequences are ENHRY and SYGVKD. The CDR3 runs 15 residues. The ends were cut back, 1 base at V and 0 bases at J, with 9 bases in the middle. The CDR3 DNA follows: TGTGCCATCAGTGAGTTCCTCGGTGCTAACTATGGCTACACCTTC. It yields the protein CAISEFLGANYGYTF.

The gene calls are TRBV15 and TRBJ2-7, with 10 bases identical to TRBD2. The trim removed 5 bases at V and 2 bases at J, leaving 3 bases unmatched. The CDR3 is made up of 14 amino acids. Germline V gives CDR1 LNHNV, CDR2 YYDKDF (reference sequence). This chain's CDR3 is CATSLAGAAYEQYF. The CDR3 nucleotides are TGTGCCACCAGCCTAGCGGGGGCCGCCTACGAGCAGTACTTC. Full variable domain (rest looked up from reference TRBV15 and TRBJ2-7): DAMVIQNPRYQVTQFGKPVTLSCSQTLNHNVMYWYQQKSSQAPKLLFHYYDKDFNNEADTPDNFQSRRPNTSFCFLDIRSPGLGDTAMYLCATSLAGAAYEQYFGPGTRLTVT.

The rearrangement uses TRBV28 and TRBJ1-2, with no clear D. Deletions cut 4 bases from V and 2 bases from J, with 20 bases between. The length of the CDR3 is 17 residues. The germline CDR1 and CDR2 sequences are MDHEN and SYDVKM. CDR3 amino acids: CASSSRGGKFANYGYTF. The CDR3 region has the DNA TGTGCCAGCAGTTCACGCGGAGGAAAGTTTGCAAACTATGGCTACACCTTC.

V gene TRBV7-9 combines with J gene TRBJ1-4; no reliable D call. The CDR3 sequence is 17 residues long. CDR1 SEHNR and CDR2 FQNEAQ come from the germline V gene (reference sequence). Trimming shortened V by 1 base and J by 0 bases, and 12 bases separated the two germline ends. The CDR3 DNA is TGTGCCAGCAGCTTAGGTGTCGGAGTGGCAACTAATGAAAAACTGTTTTTT. As protein: CASSLGVGVATNEKLFF.

CDR3 in DNA: TGTGCCAGCAGCCAAGATAGTTCCAGGGGATCTGGAAACACCATATATTTT. As protein: CASSQDSSRGSGNTIYF. V gene TRBV14 combines with J gene TRBJ1-3; TRBD1 might be the D (6 bases). This CDR3 contains 17 residues. CDR1 SGHDN and CDR2 FVKESK come from the germline V gene. V shed 0 bases and J shed 1 base, with 13 bases lying between them.